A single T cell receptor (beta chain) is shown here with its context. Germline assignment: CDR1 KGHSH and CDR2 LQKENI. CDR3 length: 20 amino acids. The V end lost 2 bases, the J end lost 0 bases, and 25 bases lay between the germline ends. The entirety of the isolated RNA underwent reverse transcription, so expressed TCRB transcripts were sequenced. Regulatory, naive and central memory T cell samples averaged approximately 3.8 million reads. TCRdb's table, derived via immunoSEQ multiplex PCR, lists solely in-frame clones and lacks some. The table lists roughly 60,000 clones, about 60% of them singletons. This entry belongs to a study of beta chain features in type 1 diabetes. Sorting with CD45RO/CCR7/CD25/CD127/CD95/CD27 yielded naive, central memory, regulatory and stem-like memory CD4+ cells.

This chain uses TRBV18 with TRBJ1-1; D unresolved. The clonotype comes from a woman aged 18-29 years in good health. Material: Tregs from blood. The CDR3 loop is CASSPLYGAPSPGMNTEAFF. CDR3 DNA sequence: TGTGCCAGCTCACCATTGTACGGCGCACCATCCCCGGGAATGAACACTGAAGCTTTCTTT.